Listed below are T cell receptor beta chains from one sample, sequenced in a study of T cell therapy after organ transplantation. Their target antigens are unknown. Sequencing was performed with immunoSEQ multiplex PCR; in TCRdb, only in-frame clones are kept and a portion is missing. This sample yields approximately 52,000 clones, of which over 90% are seen a single time; 2.5% to 4% belongs to the top ten. The sample was CD8+ T cells from blood, taken before autologous CMV-specific T cell therapy. These receptors all come from a human patient who had received a solid organ transplant and had CMV disease. Each CDR3 is given without its conserved first and last residue.

V gene	CDR3 protein
TRBV5-1	AGSRGLAGWGTDTQY
TRBV2	ATPTSQETQY
TRBV2	ASSGGVGTDLYEQY
TRBV7-9	ASTTQTGTGELF
TRBV4-2	ASSQEGRASYEQY
TRBV5-6	ASTGVERDTGELF
TRBV7-9	ASSSIGTLAYEQY
TRBV19	ASSMLGVDEQY
TRBV10-3	AIRALIPGTAYNEQF
TRBV25-1	ASSEYGRVTEAF
TRBV25-1	ASSATGASYNEQF
TRBV6-6	ASSYSGAGDPEQY
TRBV7-7	ASSLGQTTEQY
TRBV7-9	ASSPLGLNYGYT
TRBV15	ATSRVAGAGEQY
TRBV30	AWSVLRPIYEQY
TRBV30	AHQQGSEAF
TRBV7-7	ASMGGNEQF
TRBV6-6	ASSPGQTTYEQY
TRBV2	ASSEAADNYNEQF
TRBV27	ASSLAGTGGNEQF
TRBV6-6	ASSYEEGTGYGYT
TRBV27	ASSWTGDNQPQH
TRBV29-1	SVPSRGEQY
TRBV6-6	ASSYFGQGGHEQY
TRBV4-3	ASSQDRGIFNEELF
TRBV6-4	ASSEARGGNNEQF
TRBV10-2	ATTDPGANVLT
TRBV4-1	ASSQDTTAETQY
TRBV9	ASSVVAGAGGTEAF
TRBV18	ASSSPSRNEQF
TRBV2	ASSVGGGAGNTIY
TRBV19	ASSIGLGHTDTQY
TRBV5-4	ASSRRGHSTYNEQF
TRBV15	ATSSGGSARGYT
TRBV27	ASSYGGSNQPQH
TRBV5-6	ASSLGPYSNQPQH
TRBV7-2	ASSEDGVQLTDTQY
TRBV19	ASRGQIKLRNYGYT
TRBV6-5	ASSYTLAEPYNEQF
TRBV14	ASSPGDTGTDTQY
TRBV7-3	ASSPSGNYGYT
TRBV19	ASSMGDVHEQY
TRBV5-7	ASSLPGQRNTEAF
TRBV7-9	ASSFIGEQF
TRBV14	ASSQTRNIQY
TRBV5-5	ASSFQRGSYNEQF
TRBV7-2	ASSFGGGTEAF
TRBV4-3	ASSPQGAREQY
TRBV4-1	ASSQDLGRGGEKLF
TRBV4-3	ASSQERTPNQPQH
TRBV7-9	ASSLGNREGNQPQH
TRBV6-5	ASSTSTGVGEKLF